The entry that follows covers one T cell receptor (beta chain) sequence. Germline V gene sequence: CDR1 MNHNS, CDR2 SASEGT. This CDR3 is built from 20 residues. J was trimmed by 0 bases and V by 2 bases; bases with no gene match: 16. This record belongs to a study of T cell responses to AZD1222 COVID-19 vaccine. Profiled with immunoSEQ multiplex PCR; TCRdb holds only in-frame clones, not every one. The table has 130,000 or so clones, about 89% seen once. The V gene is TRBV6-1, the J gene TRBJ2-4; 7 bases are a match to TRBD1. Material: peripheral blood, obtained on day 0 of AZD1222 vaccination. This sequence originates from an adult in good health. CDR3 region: CASSELNPGQSSLAKNIQYF. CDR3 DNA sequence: TGTGCCAGCAGTGAATTGAACCCGGGACAGTCAAGCCTAGCCAAAAACATTCAGTACTTC.